Listed below are T cell receptor beta chains from one sample, sequenced in a study of regulatory T cells in long-lasting Graves disease. TCRdb re-called the multiplex PCR reads through MiXCR, storing one row per CDR3 protein. The sample includes under 450,000 distinct CDR3 sequences, under 20% seen only once; the top ten take roughly 21%. This sample also belongs to another study, concerning T cells in Graves' hyperthyroidism and ophthalmopathy.

Sample: peripheral blood mononuclear cells (PBMCs), taken at new diagnosis, from a patient treated with antithyroid drugs. The receptors here all came from a woman aged 18-30 years with Graves disease. Both conserved end residues are part of each CDR3. A D gene is named only where the DNA matches it firmly. Clone size appears in some rows only: once, few, many, or a class for an expanded clone.

V gene	clone size	J gene	D gene	CDR3 protein	CDR3 DNA
TRBV9	many	TRBJ2-5	.	CASSVGGGRRETQYF	TGTGCCAGCAGCGTTGGGGGAGGAAGGCGAGAGACCCAGTACTTC
TRBV9	.	TRBJ2-2	.	CASSLRTAVTGELFF	TGTGCCAGCAGCCTCAGGACAGCCGTTACCGGGGAGCTGTTTTTT
TRBV18	many	TRBJ2-5	.	CASSSQEGVETQYF	TGTGCCAGCTCATCACAGGAGGGTGTGGAGACCCAGTACTTC
TRBV7-2	many	TRBJ2-5	TRBD2	CASSLGQREGQETQYF	TGTGCCAGCAGCTTGGGCCAGCGGGAGGGCCAGGAGACCCAGTACTTC
TRBV3-1	many	TRBJ2-1	.	CASSQTHGRLPFF	TGTGCCAGCAGCCAAACACACGGGAGATTACCGTTCTTC
TRBV7-3	many	TRBJ2-5	.	CASSLGSRETQYF	TGTGCCAGCAGCTTAGGATCCAGGGAGACCCAGTACTTC
TRBV13	many	TRBJ2-3	.	CASSTGLPTDTQYF	TGTGCCAGCAGCACAGGACTTCCCACAGATACGCAGTATTTT
TRBV20-1	few	TRBJ2-1	TRBD2	CSAQLGGRDYNEQFF	TGCAGTGCTCAACTGGGCGGGAGAGATTACAATGAGCAGTTCTTC
TRBV2	many	TRBJ2-7	TRBD2	CASVGTSTNYEQYF	TGTGCCAGCGTCGGGACTAGCACCAACTACGAGCAGTACTTC
TRBV7-6	.	TRBJ2-7	TRBD1	CASSQRTGGVDEQYF	TGTGCCAGCAGTCAAAGGACAGGGGGCGTCGACGAGCAGTACTTC
TRBV29-1	many	TRBJ2-1	TRBD2	CSVLGLAGNEQFF	TGCAGCGTTCTGGGACTAGCAGGCAATGAGCAGTTCTTC
TRBV20-1	many	TRBJ1-5	.	CSGLSGHDNQPQHF	TGCAGCGGACTCTCGGGGCACGACAATCAGCCCCAGCATTTT
TRBV18	many	TRBJ1-1	TRBD1	CASSPRGLGTEAFF	TGTGCCAGCTCACCCAGGGGGCTGGGCACTGAAGCTTTCTTT
TRBV18	.	TRBJ1-2	.	CASSPEGSYGYTF	TGTGCCAGCTCACCGGAGGGATCCTATGGCTACACCTTC
TRBV12-3/TRBV12-4	many	TRBJ1-5	.	CASSLAEGQPQHF	TGTGCCAGCAGTTTAGCAGAAGGTCAGCCCCAGCATTTT
TRBV10-3	.	TRBJ2-1	.	CAISMNLSSRGNEQFF	TGTGCCATCAGCATGAATCTTAGTTCCCGGGGCAATGAGCAGTTCTTC
TRBV27	few	TRBJ2-3	.	CASPLPGQRLIGTDTQYF	TGTGCCAGCCCATTACCGGGACAACGACTGATTGGCACAGATACGCAGTATTTT
TRBV9	.	TRBJ2-5	.	CASSVGNGGSQETQYF	TGTGCCAGCAGCGTAGGAAACGGGGGTTCCCAAGAGACCCAGTACTTC